Ten or more counts support the clone carrying this T cell receptor (beta chain). What it binds is unknown. The entry originates in a study of CD8+CD57+ T cells in acquired aplastic anemia. Study details: When averaged, DNA from sorted CD4+ and CD8+ cells came to about 2.9 ug.

Study-level results: Comparison of patients with controls identified around 31 shared CD8+ CDR3 sequences.

Genomic DNA acted as the template from which TCR beta VDJ combination and CDR3 sequence profiling were carried out. One entry per CDR3 protein results from TCRdb running MiXCR on the reads. The sample includes 180,000 or so distinct CDR3 sequences, less than 60% of them seen just once. Germline V gene sequence: CDR1 SNHLY, CDR2 FYNNEI. The CDR3 length is 16 residues. Between the trimmed V and J ends, which lost 8 bases and 2 bases, there was a span of 16 bases. Sequencing was done on patients that had shown CD8+CD57+ cell expansion by flow cytometry. Prior therapy had not been administered to any patient at the time of blood sampling.

The source of this sequence is a human donor with aplastic anemia. What was sequenced was sorted CD4+, CD8+, or CD8+CD57+ T cells (not recorded which) from PBMCs. The chain employs TRBV2 and TRBJ1-6; no definite D call. CDR3 nucleotides: TGTGCCAGCTTTCGGGGAAAGTCGACCTATAATTCACCCCTCCACTTT. Protein sequence: CASFRGKSTYNSPLHF.